This TCR beta chain was retrieved from a study of shared clonotypes between healthy human individuals. Notes on the study in general: Among donors, the sharing of clonotypes was expected to be influenced by sequencing depth.

The assay was immunoSEQ multiplex PCR, and TCRdb's table has in-frame clones only and misses some. The sample lists around 600,000 clones, nearly 98% seen once, with approximately 0.3% in the top ten. Turning to this clone: What it binds is unknown.

It was CD45RO-negative cells, positively selected for CCR7, that made up naive CD8 cells, with terminally differentiated effector memory CD45RA+ cells excluded. The V and J ends lost 2 bases and 7 bases respectively, with 20 bases between them. The length of the CDR3 is 17 residues. The germline V gene encodes CDR1 MGHRA and CDR2 YSYEKL. Sequenced sample: naive CD8+ T cells sorted from blood. The receptor was isolated from a man aged 30 to 45 in good health. The V call is TRBV4-1, the J call TRBJ1-4; tentative D call: TRBD1 (6 bases). This CDR3 is CASSQIQGLVMGEKLFF. The CDR3 coding sequence is TGCGCCAGCAGCCAAATACAGGGTTTGGTCATGGGTGAAAAACTGTTTTTT.